This TCR beta chain is drawn from a study of OX40 agonist ivuxolimab in advanced cancers. Profiled with immunoSEQ multiplex PCR; TCRdb holds only in-frame clones, not every one. The sample gives about 50,000 clones, approximately 86% of which show up once; 1.5% to 2% is in the top ten. This TCR derives from an adult with an advanced solid tumor such as melanoma, head and neck, liver or kidney cancer. The input for sequencing was CD4+ or CD8+ T cells sorted from blood, taken in a trial of the OX40 agonist ivuxolimab.

DNA for the CDR3: TGCGCCAGCAGCCAATCACCGGGGGTGGCCCAGCATTTT. Translated: CASSQSPGVAQHF. V usage is TRBV4-3 and J usage is TRBJ1-5; D possibly corresponds to TRBD1 (5 bases). The CDR3 length is 13 residues. CDR1 and CDR2 (germline): LGHNA, YSLEER. V was shortened by 2 bases and J by 11 bases, with 13 bases between the two germline ends.